This T cell receptor (beta chain) was captured by sequencing in a study of shared clonotypes between healthy human individuals. Study findings and constraints: The diversity represented, both genetic and in exposure history, was limited by few donors.

V dropped 3 bases and J dropped 2; count of bases not matched to a gene: 5. Germline lookup yields CDR1 SGHTS and CDR2 YDEGEE. The CDR3 has 16 amino acids. An even split of each subset's genomic DNA across several immunoSEQ plates was performed. In the authors' workflow: ImmunoSEQ supplied junction-only sequences lacking quality scores, so filtering was different. Produced via immunoSEQ multiplex PCR; TCRdb's table is partial and in-frame only. D and trimming come from the DNA, and the V and J calls and clone size come from that table. Of about 2.1 million clones in the sample, just under 95% were seen once. For this clone: The antigen remains unidentified.

CD45RO-negative, CCR7-selected cells formed the naive CD8 fraction, which excluded terminally differentiated effector memory CD45RA+ cells. All donors were healthy HIV-negative adults lacking recent acute infections or vaccinations. The chain recombines TRBV5-8 with TRBJ2-1; 10 bases map to TRBD2. Sequencing was performed on naive CD8+ T cells from PBMCs. The source of this sequence is a man between 18 and 35 years old in good health. Some clones in this sample may be carry-over from other donors' samples. DNA for the CDR3: TGTGCCAGCAGCTACGGACTAGCGGCCCCCTACAATGAGCAGTTCTTC. Translation: CASSYGLAAPYNEQFF.